The clone carrying this TCR beta chain has a single count. Its target is unknown. Every participating donor contributed roughly 9.6 milliliters of peripheral blood through a draw. The data stem from a study of blood T cells in healthy people across ages. With a J-beta primer mix and a sample-barcoded 5' primer, a second PCR ran about 7 to 12 cycles. TCRdb re-called the 5' RACE reads with MiXCR, one entry per CDR3 protein. The sample consists of 540,000 or so distinct CDR3 sequences, around 48% of them appearing once. Study-level findings and limits: Without sorted subsets, naive and antigen-experienced compartments could not be conclusively compared. A roughly linear fall in TCR beta diversity per million T cells was seen with increasing age.

This TCR was recovered from a man older than 75 in good health. The sequencing sample was made of blood.

The CDR3 bases are TGCAGTATTATCGGACGGTACGAGCAGTACTTC. Its protein product is CSIIGRYEQYF. The chain carries TRBV20-1 and TRBJ2-7, with D uncertain. CDR3 length equals 11 residues. The V end was cut by 8 bases, the J end by 4 bases, with 12 bases between. Germline lookup yields CDR1 DFQATT and CDR2 SNEGSKA (reference sequence).